This T cell receptor (beta chain) is drawn from a study of cytomegalovirus exposure and HLA in healthy donors. General study points: Subsequent analysis of the 120 or so validation repertoires found a tendency for first-cohort TCR clusters to co-occur. Among the CMV-associated chains, a few were confirmed in vitro as specific for CMV antigens.

V was shortened by 3 bases and J by 5 bases, with 13 bases between the two germline ends. The germline V gene has CDR1 MNHEY and CDR2 SMNVEV (reference sequence). The CDR3 runs to 15 residues. With regard to this clone: The antigen is undetermined.

Clones were sequenced by immunoSEQ multiplex PCR, and TCRdb holds only the in-frame ones, with some missing. The sample records some 150,000 clones, roughly 91% being singletons. The sequenced material came from PBMCs. The rearrangement joins TRBV27 to TRBJ2-2, with D perhaps TRBD1 (6 bases). The source of this sequence is a man younger than 30 in good health and CMV-seronegative. This CDR3 reads CASSFEGVRTGELFF. CDR3 nucleotide sequence: TGTGCCAGCAGTTTTGAGGGGGTAAGGACCGGGGAGCTGTTTTTT.